Each of the 23 T cell receptor beta chains below was sequenced from the same sample in a study of CD8+ T cells in alopecia areata. The treatment here: oral pan-JAK inhibitor, 5-10 mg twice daily. Isolated RNA was reverse transcribed into cDNA used as the sequencing template. TCRdb keeps only in-frame clones here, not all; method: immunoSEQ multiplex PCR. The sample carries more than 95,000 clones, roughly 50% recorded once. Sequenced here: CD8+ T cells sorted from blood, sampled at week 4, from a patient treated with tofacitinib. The receptors were gathered from a human donor with alopecia areata.

The chain employs TRBV2 and TRBJ2-5, with TRBD2 as a possible D gene (5 bases). The CDR3 is 12 amino acids. Trimming pared 11 bases from V and 4 bases from J, leaving 14 bases between. Per germline, CDR1 SNHLY and CDR2 FYNNEI. The CDR3 here is CAGGIGVETQYF. The CDR3 coding sequence is TGTGCCGGAGGCATTGGGGTAGAGACCCAGTACTTC.

This rearrangement joins TRBV6-4 to TRBJ1-1; maybe TRBD1 (5 bases). The germline gives CDR1 MRHNA, CDR2 SNTAGT. V was pared by 3 bases and J by 0 bases, with 8 bases between. The length of the CDR3 is 14 residues. The DNA for the CDR3 is TGTGCCAGCAGTGAAACAGGATTGAACACTGAAGCTTTCTTT. It translates to CASSETGLNTEAFF.

The gene calls are TRBV10-3 and TRBJ2-1, with TRBD2 matching over 8 bases. The V segment lost 6 bases and the J segment 7 bases; nucleotides outside the gene matches: 11. This CDR3 is built from 15 residues. Germline CDR1 and CDR2: ENHRY and SYGVKD. CDR3 in DNA: TGTGCCATCAGCCTACTAGCGGACCGGGATAATGAGCAGTTCTTC. This encodes CAISLLADRDNEQFF.

This chain uses TRBV5-4 with TRBJ2-3; 8 nucleotides agree with TRBD2. In germline, CDR1 is SGHNT, CDR2 YYREEE (reference sequence). The length of the CDR3 is 15 residues. V lost 0 bases and J lost 6; bases outside the gene matches: 6. The CDR3 region has the DNA TGTGCCAGCAGCTTGGCGGGGGGGCCGGGGGATACGCAGTATTTT. This encodes CASSLAGGPGDTQYF.

There are a few counts of this clone. V gene TRBV13 combines with J gene TRBJ2-3; 11 bases are a match to TRBD2. The CDR3 spans 16 residues. The ends lost 0 bases at V and 4 bases at J; junction bases unmatched: 3. The germline V gene encodes CDR1 PRHDT and CDR2 FYEKMQ (reference sequence). The CDR3 here is CASSLGTSGVADTQYF. The DNA of the CDR3 is TGTGCCAGCAGCTTAGGGACTAGCGGGGTTGCAGATACGCAGTATTTT.

The chain recombines TRBV9 with TRBJ2-3; 8 nucleotides line up with TRBD2. The CDR3 spans 15 residues. Germline V gene data show CDR1 as SGDLS and CDR2 as YYNGEE. J gave up 2 bases and V 2 bases, and 4 bases lay outside the gene matches. CDR3: CASSVNGGDTDTQYF. CDR3 DNA sequence: TGTGCCAGCAGCGTCAACGGGGGGGACACAGATACGCAGTATTTT.

This clone has just a few counts. The chain uses TRBV30 and TRBJ1-1, with a weak D call TRBD1 (6 bases). The V gene's germline CDR1 is GTSNPN and CDR2 SVGIG (reference sequence). With 2 bases removed from V and 4 bases from J, the gap between germline ends came to 11 bases. CDR3 length equals 13 residues. CDR3 sequence: CAWSPQGGTEAFF. DNA for the CDR3: TGTGCCTGGAGTCCACAGGGAGGCACTGAAGCTTTCTTT.

The V call is TRBV30, the J call TRBJ1-6; D is unclear. V lost 4 bases and J lost 6, with 19 bases in between. Germline lookup yields CDR1 GTSNPN and CDR2 SVGIG (reference sequence). The CDR3 is 16 residues long. CDR3 bases: TGTGCCTGGAAGGTGGCCGGGGAAAGAATTAATTCACCCCTCCACTTT. This gives the protein CAWKVAGERINSPLHF.

The V call is TRBV5-6, the J call TRBJ2-7; TRBD1 agrees at 7 bases. The length of the CDR3 is 14 residues. Germline assignment: CDR1 SGHDT and CDR2 YYEEEE. With 6 bases clipped from V and 2 bases from J, the junction kept 8 bases outside the gene matches. The chain's CDR3 is CASTPEGATYEQYF. CDR3 sequence (DNA): TGTGCCAGCACCCCAGAGGGGGCGACCTACGAGCAGTACTTC.

The V and J genes are TRBV30 and TRBJ2-1, with D tentatively TRBD1 (6 bases). The CDR3 runs to 14 residues. Germline V gene sequence: CDR1 GTSNPN, CDR2 SVGIG (reference sequence). V lost 1 base and J 5 bases, leaving 12 bases between the germline ends. The CDR3 nucleotides read TGTGCCTGGAGTGGGGGACACGGAAACAATGAGCAGTTCTTC. Its translation is CAWSGGHGNNEQFF. The whole variable domain, filled in from reference TRBV30 and TRBJ2-1, reads SQTIHQWPATLVQPVGSPLSLECTVEGTSNPNLYWYRQAAGRGLQLLFYSVGIGQISSEVPQNLSASRPQDRQFILSSKKLLLSDSGFYLCAWSGGHGNNEQFFGPGTRLTVL.

This clone came up a few times. The gene calls are TRBV30 and TRBJ2-3; 12 bases fit TRBD2. CDR3 length equals 17 residues. The germline V gene has CDR1 GTSNPN and CDR2 SVGIG (reference sequence). The V and J ends lost 4 bases and 3 bases, in that order; junction bases with no gene match: 11. The CDR3 sequence is CAWTPPSGLAGTDTQYF. The CDR3 region has the DNA TGTGCCTGGACCCCTCCCTCCGGACTAGCGGGGACAGATACGCAGTATTTT. The full variable domain, completed using reference TRBV30 and TRBJ2-3, is SQTIHQWPATLVQPVGSPLSLECTVEGTSNPNLYWYRQAAGRGLQLLFYSVGIGQISSEVPQNLSASRPQDRQFILSSKKLLLSDSGFYLCAWTPPSGLAGTDTQYFGPGTRLTVL.

The chain combines TRBV29-1 with TRBJ2-1; 9 bases are shared with TRBD1. Germline V gene lookup returns CDR1 SQVTM and CDR2 ANQGSEA. The CDR3 length is 16 residues. Trimming at V came to 0 bases and at J to 8 bases, leaving 11 bases not matched to a gene. CDR3 DNA: TGCAGCGTTGAAGACCCAGGACAGGGGCTTGGGGATGAGCAGTTCTTC. This gives the protein CSVEDPGQGLGDEQFF.

This clone has a handful of counts. The rearrangement joins TRBV30 to TRBJ1-1; no clear D. This CDR3 spans 12 amino acids. Trimming stripped 0 bases from V and 7 bases from J, with 9 bases between. From germline, CDR1 is GTSNPN and CDR2 SVGIG (reference sequence). CDR3 sequence reads: CAWSVSIGEAFF. In DNA form, the CDR3 reads TGTGCCTGGAGTGTGTCCATTGGTGAAGCTTTCTTT.

The chain employs TRBV7-6 and TRBJ1-5; TRBD1 is a possible D gene (5 bases). The CDR3 extends over 16 amino acids. The V gene lost 1 base and the J gene lost 2 bases, with 12 bases spanning the gap. Per germline, CDR1 SGHVS and CDR2 FNYEAQ. The CDR3 region has the DNA TGTGCCAGCAGCTTAGGGGACGGGGGAGGCAATCAGCCCCAGCATTTT. This codes for CASSLGDGGGNQPQHF.

The rearrangement joins TRBV9 to TRBJ1-1, with D hard to call. This CDR3 contains 13 residues. Germline V gives CDR1 SGDLS, CDR2 YYNGEE. The V end lost 4 bases, the J end lost 0 bases, and 7 bases lay between the germline ends. The CDR3 is CASSPRMNTEAFF. As DNA, the CDR3 is TGTGCCAGCAGCCCCCGAATGAACACTGAAGCTTTCTTT.

Comments on this clone: The same CDR3 arises from other DNA sequences in this sample as well. The chain has TRBV30 and TRBJ1-1; D remains ambiguous. The CDR3 sequence is 10 residues long. Trimming removed 3 bases from V and 5 bases from J, with 4 bases in between. CDR1 is GTSNPN, CDR2 SVGIG, per germline (reference sequence). The CDR3 bases are TGTGCCTGGAGCAGAACTGAAGCTTTCTTT. Translating gives CAWSRTEAFF.

The V call is TRBV29-1, the J call TRBJ1-2, with TRBD1 as a possible D gene (5 bases). Trimming removed 6 bases from V and 7 bases from J, with 18 bases in between. This CDR3 comprises 13 residues. CDR1 and CDR2 from the germline V gene are SQVTM and ANQGSEA. For the CDR3, the DNA is TGCAGCGTCCGGGACCCGCGAAGTAGTGGCTACACCTTC. Translating it yields CSVRDPRSSGYTF.

Only one count was recorded for this clone. The chain combines TRBV5-1 with TRBJ2-1, with 10 bases that match TRBD1. This CDR3 has 18 amino acids. Germline trimming cut 1 base from V and 3 bases from J; bases unmatched to any gene: 10. CDR1 SGHRS and CDR2 YFSETQ come from the germline V gene. Here the CDR3 reads CASSLPNHGTGDYNEQFF. CDR3 bases: TGCGCCAGCAGCTTGCCTAACCATGGGACAGGGGACTACAATGAGCAGTTCTTC.

The chain joins TRBV2 to TRBJ1-6; D gene unclear. Germline lookup yields CDR1 SNHLY and CDR2 FYNNEI. V was shortened by 10 bases and J by 11 bases, with 27 bases between the two germline ends. The CDR3 loop spans 16 amino acids. CDR3 sequence: CATPSLGAGEGTPLHF. In DNA form, the CDR3 reads TGTGCCACCCCCTCCTTGGGAGCGGGAGAAGGGACACCCCTCCACTTT.

This sequence joins TRBV30 and TRBJ1-2, with TRBD1 matching over 7 bases. The V gene's germline CDR1 is GTSNPN and CDR2 SVGIG (reference sequence). The CDR3 extends over 13 amino acids. Trimming took 3 bases from V and 5 from J; bases not matched to a gene: 6. CDR3 sequence: CAWRDRRVYGYTF. Written as DNA, the CDR3 is TGTGCCTGGAGGGACAGGAGGGTGTATGGCTACACCTTC. Together with reference TRBV30 and TRBJ1-2, the CDR3 gives the full variable domain: SQTIHQWPATLVQPVGSPLSLECTVEGTSNPNLYWYRQAAGRGLQLLFYSVGIGQISSEVPQNLSASRPQDRQFILSSKKLLLSDSGFYLCAWRDRRVYGYTFGSGTRLTVV.

This chain links TRBV29-1 with TRBJ2-2; 12 nucleotides match TRBD2. The ends lost 6 bases at V and 3 bases at J; junction bases unmatched: 5. There are 15 residues in the CDR3. The germline V gene encodes CDR1 SQVTM and CDR2 ANQGSEA. CDR3: CSVRTSGADTGELFF. CDR3 sequence (DNA): TGCAGCGTCCGGACTAGCGGGGCGGACACCGGGGAGCTGTTTTTT.

V and J are TRBV6-5 and TRBJ2-5, with D perhaps matching TRBD1 (6 bases). Trimming took 2 bases from V and 4 from J, leaving 14 bases between them. CDR3 length: 15 amino acids. Per germline, CDR1 MNHEY and CDR2 SVGAGI. CDR3 coding DNA: TGTGCCAGCAGTTACACCCCACAGGGCGCAGAGACCCAGTACTTC. It is translated as CASSYTPQGAETQYF.

V gene TRBV29-1 combines with J gene TRBJ1-2, with D uncertain. The CDR3 has 17 amino acids. Trimming cost V 3 bases and J 0 bases, with 20 bases left between them. The germline V gene encodes CDR1 SQVTM and CDR2 ANQGSEA. The CDR3 sequence is CSVDDLLLETPNYGYTF. The CDR3 region has the DNA TGCAGCGTTGATGACCTGCTCCTAGAAACCCCTAACTATGGCTACACCTTC. Variable domain in full (rest from reference TRBV29-1 and TRBJ1-2): SAVISQKPSRDICQRGTSLTIQCQVDSQVTMMFWYRQQPGQSLTLIATANQGSEATYESGFVIDKFPISRPNLTFSTLTVSNMSPEDSSIYLCSVDDLLLETPNYGYTFGSGTRLTVV.